The present entry profiles one T cell receptor (beta chain) with its context. The data were obtained in a study of control samples from healthy donors and cancer patients. In germline, CDR1 is MNHNS, CDR2 SASEGT. The V and J ends lost 4 bases and 1 base, in that order; junction bases with no gene match: 11. The CDR3 is 17 amino acids. The repertoire was sequenced with immunoSEQ multiplex PCR; TCRdb's copy has only in-frame clones and lacks some. The data contain approximately 54,000 clones, around nine tenths of them singletons. The sequence derives from a man aged 50 to 59 with head and neck cancer. V usage is TRBV6-1 and J usage is TRBJ1-1, with TRBD1 matching 8 bases. What was sequenced was PBMCs. DNA of the CDR3: TGTGCCAGCAGTGCCGGACAGGGAAGCTCTCCGAACACTGAAGCTTTCTTT. Translated: CASSAGQGSSPNTEAFF.